Included here is one T cell receptor (beta chain) sequence, with context. This sample stems from a study of beta chain features in type 1 diabetes. Expressed TCRB transcripts were sequenced because the isolated RNA had all been reverse transcribed beforehand. TCRdb's copy holds only in-frame clones and misses some; the assay was immunoSEQ multiplex PCR. The table has roughly 400,000 clones, about 14% seen once; the top ten hold roughly 0.019%. Germline trimming cut 2 bases from V and 2 bases from J; bases unmatched to any gene: 7. Germline V gives CDR1 SGHVS, CDR2 FNYEAQ. This CDR3 spans 16 amino acids.

Sample: naive CD4+ T cells from blood. The chain links TRBV7-6 to TRBJ2-5; TRBD2 aligns across 8 bases. The clonotype was recovered from a woman aged 18-29 years in good health. This chain's CDR3 is CASSLPGGPGQETQYF. CDR3 DNA sequence: TGTGCCAGCAGCTTACCGGGAGGGCCGGGACAAGAGACCCAGTACTTC.